One and the same sample provided the 2 T cell receptor beta chains below, sequenced in a study of CD8 T cells in Susac syndrome. It was with random hexamers that 0.5 to 1 ug RNA was reverse transcribed. A single record per CDR3 protein comes from TCRdb applying MiXCR to the immunoSEQ multiplex PCR reads. The profile shows around 150,000 distinct CDR3 sequences, 95% of them singletons. Sequencing used CD8+ T cells from PBMCs. All receptors come from a human donor with Susac syndrome.

J is TRBJ2-5 and V is TRBV9; D is possibly TRBD2 (6 bases). This CDR3 comprises 14 residues. V was shortened by 0 bases and J by 4 bases, with 10 bases between the two germline ends. In germline, CDR1 is SGDLS, CDR2 YYNGEE. CDR3 DNA sequence: TGTGCCAGCAGCGTAGCGGGAGTACGAGAGACCCAGTACTTC. As protein: CASSVAGVRETQYF.

This clonotype was observed a single time. The chain combines TRBV6-6 with TRBJ2-1, with D possibly TRBD2 on 5 matching bases. Trimming removed 7 bases at V and 4 bases at J, with 17 bases between. The CDR3 has 15 amino acids. Germline assignment: CDR1 MNHNY and CDR2 SVGAGI (reference sequence). Written as DNA, the CDR3 is TGTGCCAGCATCCATGGAGGTAGTCCATACAATGAGCAGTTCTTC. Its translation is CASIHGGSPYNEQFF.